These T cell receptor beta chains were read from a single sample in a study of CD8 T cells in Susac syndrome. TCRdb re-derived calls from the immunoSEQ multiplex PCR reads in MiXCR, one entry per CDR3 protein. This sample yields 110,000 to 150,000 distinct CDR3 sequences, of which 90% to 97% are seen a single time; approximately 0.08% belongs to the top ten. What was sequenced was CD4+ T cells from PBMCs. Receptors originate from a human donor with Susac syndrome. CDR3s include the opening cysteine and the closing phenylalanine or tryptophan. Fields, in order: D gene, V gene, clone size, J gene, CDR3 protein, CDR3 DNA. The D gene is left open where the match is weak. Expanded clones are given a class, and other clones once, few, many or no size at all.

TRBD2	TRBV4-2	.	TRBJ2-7	CASSQEGTSGIGYEQYF	TGTGCCAGCAGTCAAGAGGGTACTAGCGGGATAGGGTACGAGCAGTACTTC
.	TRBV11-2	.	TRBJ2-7	CAVGEAGSYEQYF	TGTGCCGTCGGGGAGGCGGGATCCTACGAGCAGTACTTC
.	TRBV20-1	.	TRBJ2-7	CSARGLASAYEQYF	TGCAGTGCTAGAGGGCTAGCTAGCGCCTACGAGCAGTACTTC
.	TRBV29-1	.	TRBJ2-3	CSVLRRRVKTGGSTDTQYF	TGCAGCGTGCTCAGGAGGAGGGTCAAAACGGGCGGGAGCACAGATACGCAGTATTTT
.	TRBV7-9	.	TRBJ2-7	CASSDDTMATYEQYF	TGTGCCAGCAGCGACGACACAATGGCAACCTACGAGCAGTACTTC
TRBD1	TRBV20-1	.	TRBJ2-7	CSARDTGTGLYEQYF	TGCAGTGCTAGAGATACCGGGACAGGGCTGTACGAGCAGTACTTC
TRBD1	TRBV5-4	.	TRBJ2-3	CATMEGQVETLTQYF	TGTGCCACTATGGAGGGACAGGTGGAGACCCTTACGCAGTATTTT
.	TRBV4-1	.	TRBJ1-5	CASSQDRGAQNQPQHF	TGCGCCAGCAGCCAAGATCGAGGGGCCCAGAATCAGCCCCAGCATTTT
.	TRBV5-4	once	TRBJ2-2	CASSLLAESSTGELFF	TGTGCCAGCAGCCTACTAGCAGAATCCTCCACCGGGGAGCTGTTTTTT
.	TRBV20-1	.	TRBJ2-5	CSALSAQETQYF	TGCAGTGCTCTTAGCGCCCAAGAGACCCAGTACTTC
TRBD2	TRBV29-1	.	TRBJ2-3	CSVVWGGVPDTQYF	TGCAGCGTCGTCTGGGGGGGGGTCCCAGATACGCAGTATTTT
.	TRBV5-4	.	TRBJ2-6	CASSPGSARSGANVLTF	TGTGCCAGCAGCCCCGGGAGCGCCCGCTCTGGGGCCAACGTCCTGACTTTC
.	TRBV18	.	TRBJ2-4	CASSPPAKRDIQYF	TGTGCCAGCTCACCACCGGCTAAAAGGGACATTCAGTACTTC
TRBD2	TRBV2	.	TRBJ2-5	CASDAPGGEETQYF	TGTGCCAGCGATGCCCCGGGAGGAGAAGAGACCCAGTACTTC
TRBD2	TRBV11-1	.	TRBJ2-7	CASSTGSGSVFEQYF	TGTGCCAGCAGCACCGGGAGCGGGAGTGTCTTCGAGCAGTACTTC
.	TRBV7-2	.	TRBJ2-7	CASSLVAGSSYEQYF	TGTGCCAGCAGCTTAGTGGCGGGAAGCTCCTACGAGCAGTACTTC
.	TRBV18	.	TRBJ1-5	CASSPSLDQPQHF	TGTGCCAGCTCACCAAGCTTGGATCAGCCCCAGCATTTT
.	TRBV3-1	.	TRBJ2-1	CASSQVPGKYNEQFF	TGTGCCAGCAGCCAAGTTCCGGGGAAGTACAATGAGCAGTTCTTC
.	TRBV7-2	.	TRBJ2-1	CASSLAVVNEQFF	TGTGCCAGCAGCTTAGCGGTAGTAAATGAGCAGTTCTTC
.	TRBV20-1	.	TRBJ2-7	CSAGRDIMPTKQYF	TGCAGTGCTGGCCGGGACATCATGCCTACGAAGCAGTACTTC
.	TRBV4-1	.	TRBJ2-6	CASRPGVGANVLTF	TGCGCCAGCAGACCAGGGGTTGGGGCCAACGTCCTGACTTTC
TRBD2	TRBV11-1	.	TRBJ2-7	CASSSPSGRGSYEQYF	TGTGCCAGCAGCTCACCCTCTGGGAGGGGATCCTACGAGCAGTACTTC
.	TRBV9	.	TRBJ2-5	CASSPFIETQYF	TGTGCCAGCAGCCCTTTCATTGAGACCCAGTACTTC
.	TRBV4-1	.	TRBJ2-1	CASSYHFGTGLREGRSEQFF	TGCGCCAGCAGCTACCACTTCGGGACAGGGTTGCGGGAGGGCCGGAGTGAGCAGTTCTTC
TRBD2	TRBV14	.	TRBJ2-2	CASSPTSGGIGELFF	TGTGCCAGCAGCCCAACTAGCGGGGGCATCGGGGAGCTGTTTTTT
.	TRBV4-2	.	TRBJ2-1	CASSQDLATSYNEQFF	TGTGCCAGCAGCCAAGACCTAGCCACTTCCTACAATGAGCAGTTCTTC
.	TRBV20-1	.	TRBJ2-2	CSARLDTGELFF	TGCAGTGCTAGACTGGACACCGGGGAGCTGTTTTTT
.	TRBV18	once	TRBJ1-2	CASSPVGMDGYTF	TGTGCCAGCTCACCAGTCGGAATGGATGGCTACACCTTC
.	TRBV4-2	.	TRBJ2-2	CASSQEILKNTGELFF	TGTGCCAGCAGCCAGGAGATTCTAAAGAACACCGGGGAGCTGTTTTTT
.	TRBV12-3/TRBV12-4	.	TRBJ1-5	CASSLGQAQPQHF	TGTGCCAGCAGTTTAGGTCAAGCTCAGCCCCAGCATTTT
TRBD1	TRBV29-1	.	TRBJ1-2	CSVETKPGQGLYGYTF	TGCAGCGTTGAGACAAAGCCGGGACAGGGGCTCTATGGCTACACCTTC
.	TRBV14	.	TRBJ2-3	CASSSRQSDTQYF	TGTGCCAGCAGCTCCCGACAATCAGATACGCAGTATTTT
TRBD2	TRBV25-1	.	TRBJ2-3	CASSALAGVSTDTQYF	TGTGCCAGCAGTGCCCTAGCGGGGGTTAGCACAGATACGCAGTATTTT
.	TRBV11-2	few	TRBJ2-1	CASSLSNGEQFF	TGTGCCAGCAGCTTAAGTAATGGTGAGCAGTTCTTC
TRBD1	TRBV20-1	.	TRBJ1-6	CSATDRENSPLHF	TGCAGTGCTACAGACAGGGAAAATTCACCCCTCCACTTT
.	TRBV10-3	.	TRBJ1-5	CAIRREGQPQHF	TGTGCCATCAGGCGGGAGGGACAGCCCCAGCATTTT
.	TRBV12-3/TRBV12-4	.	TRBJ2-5	CASSDTLGGGAKETQYF	TGTGCCAGCAGCGATACCCTTGGTGGAGGAGCAAAAGAGACCCAGTACTTC
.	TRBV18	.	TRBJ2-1	CASSPDRQEQFF	TGTGCCAGCTCACCGGATAGACAGGAGCAGTTCTTC
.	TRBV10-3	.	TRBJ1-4	CATGSGNDEKLFF	TGTGCCACCGGGTCCGGGAACGATGAAAAACTGTTTTTT
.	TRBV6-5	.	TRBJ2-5	CASKGRPISVAQYF	TGTGCCAGCAAGGGCAGACCAATTTCGGTGGCCCAGTACTTC
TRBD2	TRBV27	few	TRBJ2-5	CASSLDGGRGETQYF	TGTGCCAGCAGTTTAGATGGCGGGAGAGGAGAGACCCAGTACTTC
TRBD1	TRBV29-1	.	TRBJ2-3	CSATNRGGTDTQYF	TGCAGCGCTACGAACAGGGGGGGCACAGATACGCAGTATTTT
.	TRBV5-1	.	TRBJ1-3	CASSLGVPGNTIYF	TGCGCCAGCAGCTTGGGGGTTCCTGGAAACACCATATATTTT
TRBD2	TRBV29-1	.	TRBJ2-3	CSVVSGGSTDTQYF	TGCAGCGTTGTATCGGGAGGGAGCACAGATACGCAGTATTTT
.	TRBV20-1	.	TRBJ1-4	CSARRGNSGEKLFF	TGCAGTGCTAGAAGGGGGAATAGTGGTGAAAAACTGTTTTTT
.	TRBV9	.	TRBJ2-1	CAMGFGENNEQFF	TGTGCCATGGGATTCGGGGAGAACAATGAGCAGTTCTTC
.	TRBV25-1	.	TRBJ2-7	CASSDWDLYEQYF	TGTGCCAGCAGTGACTGGGACCTCTACGAGCAGTACTTC
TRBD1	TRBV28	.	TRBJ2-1	CASRGTGGKGNEQFF	TGTGCCAGCAGGGGGACAGGGGGTAAGGGAAATGAGCAGTTCTTC
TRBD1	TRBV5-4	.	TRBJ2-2	CASSPGIGQASTGELFF	TGTGCCAGCAGCCCCGGAATAGGACAGGCCAGCACCGGGGAGCTGTTTTTT
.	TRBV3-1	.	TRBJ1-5	CASSHGDPKSQPQHF	TGTGCCAGCAGCCATGGGGACCCAAAATCTCAGCCCCAGCATTTT
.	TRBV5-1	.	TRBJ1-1	CASSGQRAPNTEAFF	TGCGCCAGCAGTGGACAAAGGGCCCCGAACACTGAAGCTTTCTTT
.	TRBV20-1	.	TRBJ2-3	CSHKLRAPVSTQYF	TGCAGCCATAAACTCCGGGCCCCGGTCAGCACGCAGTATTTT
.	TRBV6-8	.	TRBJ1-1	CASRSPLDEAFF	TGTGCCAGCAGATCCCCACTTGATGAAGCTTTCTTT
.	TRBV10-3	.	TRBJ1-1	CAISGLNTEAFF	TGTGCCATCAGTGGGCTGAACACTGAAGCTTTCTTT
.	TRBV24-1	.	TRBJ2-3	CATSDPPHDTQYF	TGTGCCACCAGTGATCCTCCACACGATACGCAGTATTTT